This T cell receptor beta chain was identified in a study of regulatory T cells in long-lasting Graves disease. Study findings and constraints: TRBV28, TRBJ1-2 and TRBJ2-5 were segments that persistent disease favored. No thyroid tissue was studied; the work used peripheral blood only. Comparison showed that persistent patients shared more public clonotypes (fewer than 3,000) than new patients (about 880).

According to the study, TCR beta libraries were built with iRepertoire HTBI primers and CDR3-region Arm-PCR. TCRdb redid the calling of the multiplex PCR reads with MiXCR, one entry per CDR3 protein. The repertoire includes about 460,000 distinct CDR3 sequences, about 22% of them detected once, and about 12% sits in the top ten. The sample's time point: persistent/refractory GD, antithyroid drugs over 5 years with positive TRAb. Construction of the TCR library relied on RNA isolated from PBMCs. This CDR3 is 14 amino acids long. Germline V gene lookup returns CDR1 SQVTM and CDR2 ANQGSEA. Trimming took off 0 bases at V and 5 bases at J, with 13 bases between the two ends. This clonotype was seen only a few times. The antigen remains unidentified.

The chain joins TRBV29-1 to TRBJ1-1, with a tentative D call TRBD1 (5 bases). The receptor was isolated from a female donor with Graves disease. Sequences were derived from peripheral blood mononuclear cells (PBMCs), sampled when the disease was refractory, from a patient treated with antithyroid drugs. In DNA form, the CDR3 reads TGCAGCGTTGAAGATAGGGGACGGGGAACTGAAGCTTTCTTT. It yields the protein CSVEDRGRGTEAFF. The entire variable domain, with the rest obtained from reference TRBV29-1 and TRBJ1-1, is as follows: SAVISQKPSRDICQRGTSLTIQCQVDSQVTMMFWYRQQPGQSLTLIATANQGSEATYESGFVIDKFPISRPNLTFSTLTVSNMSPEDSSIYLCSVEDRGRGTEAFFGQGTRLTVV.